This record concerns one T cell receptor beta chain sequence. Its antigen is as yet unknown. The study ran its PCR with 60 Vbeta and 13 Jbeta primers. Sequencing was performed with immunoSEQ multiplex PCR; in TCRdb, only in-frame clones are kept and a portion is missing. The sample holds roughly 150,000 clones, roughly 84% seen once. The V and J ends lost 5 bases and 5 bases respectively, with 9 bases between them. Germline V gene data show CDR1 as SGHVS and CDR2 as FQNEAQ. The CDR3 sequence is 12 residues long. This sample is drawn from a study of cytomegalovirus exposure and HLA in healthy donors. Whole-study results and caveats: Using a false discovery rate of 0.05, a later analysis showed that 16,951 TCR beta sequences were associated with HLA alleles.

Sample: PBMCs. This sequence joins TRBV7-8 and TRBJ1-1; D remains ambiguous. The TCR comes from a woman aged 18 to 35 in good health and CMV-seronegative. The CDR3 here is CASSLRVTEAFF. The CDR3 nucleotides read TGTGCCAGCAGCCTGAGGGTAACTGAAGCTTTCTTT.